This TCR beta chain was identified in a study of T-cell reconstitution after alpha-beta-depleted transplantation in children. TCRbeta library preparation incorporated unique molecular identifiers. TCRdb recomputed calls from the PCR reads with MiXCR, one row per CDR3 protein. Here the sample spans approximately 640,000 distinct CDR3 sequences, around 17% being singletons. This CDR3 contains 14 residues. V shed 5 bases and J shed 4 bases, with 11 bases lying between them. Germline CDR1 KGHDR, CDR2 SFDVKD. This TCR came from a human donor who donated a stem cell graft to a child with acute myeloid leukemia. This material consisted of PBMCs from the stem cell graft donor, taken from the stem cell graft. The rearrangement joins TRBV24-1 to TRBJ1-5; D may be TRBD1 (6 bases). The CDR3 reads CATSVRGLNQPQHF. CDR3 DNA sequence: TGTGCCACCAGTGTCAGGGGCTTGAATCAGCCCCAGCATTTT.